The 4 T cell receptor beta chains given below trace back to one sample, sequenced in a study of shared clonotypes between healthy human individuals. CD45RO-negative CD8 cells positively selected for CCR7 made up the naive population, which excluded terminally differentiated effector memory CD45RA+ cells. The data were produced by immunoSEQ multiplex PCR, yet TCRdb's version contains in-frame clones alone and is incomplete. The sample holds over 750,000 clones; 95% to 97% are singletons and the top ten take about 0.25%. The sequenced sample was naive CD8+ T cells sorted from blood. Every receptor here comes from a man aged 25 to 40 in good health.

This chain connects TRBV4-3 to TRBJ2-1; 9 nucleotides line up with TRBD2. The V gene's germline CDR1 is LGHNA and CDR2 YSLEER. The CDR3 length is 15 residues. J gave up 3 bases and V 1 base, and 1 base lay outside the gene matches. CDR3 loop: CASSQAAGGYNEQFF. The CDR3 DNA reads TGCGCCAGCAGCCAAGCAGCGGGAGGCTACAATGAGCAGTTCTTC.

The chain combines TRBV28 with TRBJ2-1; D gene uncertain. Germline V CDR1 and CDR2: MDHEN, SYDVKM. The CDR3 contains 19 residues. The germline V and J ends were trimmed by 2 bases and 0 bases, with 20 bases remaining between them. This chain's CDR3 is CASSLPTPGGGSSYNEQFF. The CDR3 DNA reads as TGTGCCAGCAGTTTACCCACACCCGGTGGCGGTAGCTCCTACAATGAGCAGTTCTTC.

V is TRBV11-2 and J is TRBJ2-3; 10 bases map to TRBD2. In germline, CDR1 is SGHAT, CDR2 FQNNGV. There are 15 residues in the CDR3. Trimming cost V 5 bases and J 5 bases; bases outside gene matches: 7. CDR3 DNA: TGTGCCAGCAGCCGTCCGGTAGCGGGAGGAGATACGCAGTATTTT. Residues: CASSRPVAGGDTQYF.

The chain has TRBV29-1 and TRBJ1-2; D is perhaps TRBD1 (5 bases). Trimming stripped 0 bases from V and 7 bases from J, with 12 bases between. The CDR3 contains 13 residues. CDR1 SQVTM and CDR2 ANQGSEA come from the germline V gene. CDR3: CSVEEAGRFGYTF. In DNA, the CDR3 is TGCAGCGTTGAAGAGGCAGGGAGATTTGGCTACACCTTC.